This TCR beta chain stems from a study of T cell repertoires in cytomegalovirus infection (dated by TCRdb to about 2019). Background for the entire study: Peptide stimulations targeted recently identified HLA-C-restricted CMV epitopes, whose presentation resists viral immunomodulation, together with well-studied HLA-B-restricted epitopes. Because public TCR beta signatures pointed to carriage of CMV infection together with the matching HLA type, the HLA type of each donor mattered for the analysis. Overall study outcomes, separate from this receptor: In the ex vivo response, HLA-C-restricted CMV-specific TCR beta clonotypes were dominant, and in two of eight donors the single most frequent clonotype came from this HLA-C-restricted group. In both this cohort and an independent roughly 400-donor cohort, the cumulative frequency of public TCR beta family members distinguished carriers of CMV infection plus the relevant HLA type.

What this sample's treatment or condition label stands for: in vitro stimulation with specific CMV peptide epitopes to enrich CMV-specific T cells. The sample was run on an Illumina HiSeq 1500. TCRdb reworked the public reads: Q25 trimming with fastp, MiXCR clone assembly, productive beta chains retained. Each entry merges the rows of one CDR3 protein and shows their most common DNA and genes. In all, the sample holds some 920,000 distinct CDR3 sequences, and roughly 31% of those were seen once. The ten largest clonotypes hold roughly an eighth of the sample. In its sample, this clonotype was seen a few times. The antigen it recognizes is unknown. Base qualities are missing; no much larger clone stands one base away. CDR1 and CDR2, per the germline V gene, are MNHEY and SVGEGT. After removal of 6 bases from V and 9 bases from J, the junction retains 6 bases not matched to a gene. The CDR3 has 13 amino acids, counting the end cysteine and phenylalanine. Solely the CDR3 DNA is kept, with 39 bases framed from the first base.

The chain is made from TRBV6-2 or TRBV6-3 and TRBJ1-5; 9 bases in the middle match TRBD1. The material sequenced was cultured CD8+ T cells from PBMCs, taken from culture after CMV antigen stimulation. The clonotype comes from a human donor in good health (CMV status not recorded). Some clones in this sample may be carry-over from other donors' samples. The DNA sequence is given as TGTGCCAGCAGCCCTACAGGGGGCACGCCCCAGCATTTT. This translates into CASSPTGGTPQHF.